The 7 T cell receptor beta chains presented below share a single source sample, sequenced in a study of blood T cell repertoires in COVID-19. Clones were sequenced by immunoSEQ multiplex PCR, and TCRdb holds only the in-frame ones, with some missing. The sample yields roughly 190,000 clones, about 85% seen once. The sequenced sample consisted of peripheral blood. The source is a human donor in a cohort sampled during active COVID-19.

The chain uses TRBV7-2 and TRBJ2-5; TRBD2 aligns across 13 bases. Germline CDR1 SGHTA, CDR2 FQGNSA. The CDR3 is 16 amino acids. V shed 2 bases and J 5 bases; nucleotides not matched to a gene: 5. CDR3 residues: CASSLTSGRAGETQYF. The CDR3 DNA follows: TGTGCCAGCAGCTTAACTAGCGGGAGGGCCGGGGAGACCCAGTACTTC. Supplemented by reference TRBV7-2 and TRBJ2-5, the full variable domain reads GAGVSQSPSNKVTEKGKDVELRCDPISGHTALYWYRQSLGQGLEFLIYFQGNSAPDKSGLPSDRFSAERTGGSVSTLTIQRTQQEDSAVYLCASSLTSGRAGETQYFGPGTRLLVL.

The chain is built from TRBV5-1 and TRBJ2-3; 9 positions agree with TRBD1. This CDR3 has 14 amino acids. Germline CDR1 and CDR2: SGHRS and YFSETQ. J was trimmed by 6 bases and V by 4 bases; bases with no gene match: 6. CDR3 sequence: CASSPGQGYDTQYF. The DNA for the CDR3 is TGCGCCAGCAGCCCGGGACAGGGTTACGATACGCAGTATTTT.

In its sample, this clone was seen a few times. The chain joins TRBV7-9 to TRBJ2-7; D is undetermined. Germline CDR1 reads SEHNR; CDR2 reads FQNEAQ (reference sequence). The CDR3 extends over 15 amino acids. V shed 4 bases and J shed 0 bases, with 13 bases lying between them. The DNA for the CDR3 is TGTGCCAGCAGCTCGTCGTCGCAGGCCTCCTACGAGCAGTACTTC. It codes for CASSSSSQASYEQYF.

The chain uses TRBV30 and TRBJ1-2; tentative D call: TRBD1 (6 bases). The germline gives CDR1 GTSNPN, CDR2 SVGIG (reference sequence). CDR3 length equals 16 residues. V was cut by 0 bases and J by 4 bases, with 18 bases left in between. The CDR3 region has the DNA TGTGCCTGGAGTGTACACCCCAGGGGAATTGGCTATGGCTACACCTTC. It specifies CAWSVHPRGIGYGYTF.

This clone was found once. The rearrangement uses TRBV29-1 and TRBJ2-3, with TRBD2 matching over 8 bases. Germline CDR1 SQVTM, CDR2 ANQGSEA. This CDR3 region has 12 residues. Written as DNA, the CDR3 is TGCAGTGGCGAGACTAGCGCAGATACGCAGTATTTT. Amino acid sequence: CSGETSADTQYF.

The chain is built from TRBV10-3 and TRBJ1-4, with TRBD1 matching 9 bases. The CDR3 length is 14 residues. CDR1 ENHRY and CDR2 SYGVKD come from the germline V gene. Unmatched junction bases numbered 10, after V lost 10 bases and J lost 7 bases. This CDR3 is CATNLGQGREKLFF. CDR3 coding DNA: TGTGCCACTAACCTGGGACAGGGCCGTGAAAAACTGTTTTTT.

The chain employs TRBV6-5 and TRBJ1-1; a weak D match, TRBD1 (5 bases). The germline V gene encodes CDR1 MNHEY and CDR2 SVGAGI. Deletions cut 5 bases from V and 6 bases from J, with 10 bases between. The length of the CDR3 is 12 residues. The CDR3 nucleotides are TGTGCCAGCAGTCGGGGGGGGGCTGAAGCTTTCTTT. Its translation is CASSRGGAEAFF.